The source of this TCR beta chain is a study of glioma-infiltrating T cells. Using RNA template, CDR3s of TCR alpha and beta were amplified with iRepertoire arm-PCR. Input was roughly 100-450 ng of tissue mRNA or PBMC total RNA. TCRdb re-analysed the multiplex PCR reads in MiXCR, keeping a single row per CDR3 protein. In the table there are about 110,000 distinct CDR3 sequences, 20% to 25% of which are singletons. This clonotype was seen repeatedly, ten times or more. Germline assignment: CDR1 MGHRA and CDR2 YSYEKL. Trimming took off 1 base at V and 4 bases at J, with 10 bases between the two ends. This CDR3 is 14 amino acids long.

Sequenced material: glioma tissue, nonneoplastic brain tissue, or PBMCs (not recorded which). The receptor's source is a human donor with low-grade glioma or glioblastoma, undergoing nonglioma brain surgery, or in good health (not recorded which). The V and J genes are TRBV4-1 and TRBJ1-2; D is unresolved. The CDR3 region has the DNA TGCGCCAGCAGCCAAGCCGCCGGTGCCTATGGCTACACCTTC. Protein: CASSQAAGAYGYTF.